This TCR beta chain was found in a study of T cell responses to AZD1222 COVID-19 vaccine. The germline gives CDR1 SGHNT, CDR2 YYREEE (reference sequence). Trimming removed 4 bases from V and 1 base from J, with 17 bases in between. There are 16 residues in the CDR3. Sequencing was performed with immunoSEQ multiplex PCR; in TCRdb, only in-frame clones are kept and a portion is missing. The sample includes about 200,000 clones, about 92% of them seen just once. On this clone: The target antigen is unknown.

General study points: Possibly, clonal diversity was underestimated; donors were largely white British and included more females. A rise in Spike-specific TCR breadth and depth followed two AZD1222 doses. Only 5 or 6 individuals given AZD1222 were seropositive at baseline.

Sample: peripheral blood, taken 28 days after the second dose of the MenACWY control vaccine. V usage is TRBV5-4 and J usage is TRBJ1-1, with a possible D match to TRBD1 (5 bases). This TCR derives from an adult who received the MenACWY meningococcal vaccine as a control. The CDR3 DNA reads as TGTGCCAGCAGCGCCCCTCGGCGGGGCGGGAACACTGAAGCTTTCTTT. This gives the protein CASSAPRRGGNTEAFF.